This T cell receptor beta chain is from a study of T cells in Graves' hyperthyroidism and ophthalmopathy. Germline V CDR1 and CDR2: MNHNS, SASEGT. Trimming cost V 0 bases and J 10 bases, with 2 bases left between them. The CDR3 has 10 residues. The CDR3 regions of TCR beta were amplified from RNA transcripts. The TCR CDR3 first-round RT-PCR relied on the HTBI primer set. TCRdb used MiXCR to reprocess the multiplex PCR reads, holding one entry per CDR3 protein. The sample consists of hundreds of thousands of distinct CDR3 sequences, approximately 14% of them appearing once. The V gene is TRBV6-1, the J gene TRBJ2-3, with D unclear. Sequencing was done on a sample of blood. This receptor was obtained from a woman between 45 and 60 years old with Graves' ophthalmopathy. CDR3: CASSEAPQYF. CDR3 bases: TGTGCCAGCAGTGAAGCCCCGCAGTATTTT.